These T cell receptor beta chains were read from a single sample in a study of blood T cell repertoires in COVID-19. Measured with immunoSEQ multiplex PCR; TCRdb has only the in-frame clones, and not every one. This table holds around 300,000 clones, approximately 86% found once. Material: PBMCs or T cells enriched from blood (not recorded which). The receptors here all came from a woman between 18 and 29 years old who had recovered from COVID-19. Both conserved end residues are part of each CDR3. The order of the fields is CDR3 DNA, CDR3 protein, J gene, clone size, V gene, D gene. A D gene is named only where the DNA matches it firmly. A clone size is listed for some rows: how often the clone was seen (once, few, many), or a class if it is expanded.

cdr3_nt: TGTGCCAGCCGGGACAGGGGCTACGAGCAGTACTTC
cdr3_aa: CASRDRGYEQYF
j_call: TRBJ2-7
clone_size: once
v_call: TRBV27
d_call: TRBD1

cdr3_nt: TGTGCCAGCAGCCACGGGACGGGAGCAGATACGCAGTATTTT
cdr3_aa: CASSHGTGADTQYF
j_call: TRBJ2-3
clone_size: once
v_call: TRBV6-2/TRBV6-3
d_call: -

cdr3_nt: TGTGCCAGCAGTGAAATACAGGGGGGAAACACCATATATTTT
cdr3_aa: CASSEIQGGNTIYF
j_call: TRBJ1-3
clone_size: -
v_call: TRBV6-1
d_call: TRBD1

cdr3_nt: TGTGCCATCATGGGACAGGGTTTACCTGAAGCTTTCTTT
cdr3_aa: CAIMGQGLPEAFF
j_call: TRBJ1-1
clone_size: -
v_call: TRBV10-3
d_call: TRBD1

cdr3_nt: TGTGCCAGCAGCAACGGGAGAGGGTCCTACAATGAGCAGTTCTTC
cdr3_aa: CASSNGRGSYNEQFF
j_call: TRBJ2-1
clone_size: -
v_call: TRBV5-6
d_call: -

cdr3_nt: TGTGCCAGCAGCTTGGCCTCTGCAGGGGAGGGCTATGGCTACACCTTC
cdr3_aa: CASSLASAGEGYGYTF
j_call: TRBJ1-2
clone_size: once
v_call: TRBV5-4
d_call: -

cdr3_nt: TGCGCCAGCAGTCCGCAGGGGGCCAGAGGCCCAGATACGCAGTATTTT
cdr3_aa: CASSPQGARGPDTQYF
j_call: TRBJ2-3
clone_size: -
v_call: TRBV4-1
d_call: TRBD1

cdr3_nt: TGTGCCAGCAGTTCCGGGAGCCATACTTCACCCCTCCACTTT
cdr3_aa: CASSSGSHTSPLHF
j_call: TRBJ1-6
clone_size: -
v_call: TRBV2
d_call: -

cdr3_nt: TGTGCCAGCAGTTTATCTCCAGGGGCTGCGGCCCTCCACTTT
cdr3_aa: CASSLSPGAAALHF
j_call: TRBJ1-6
clone_size: -
v_call: TRBV27
d_call: -

cdr3_nt: TGTGCCAGCAGCCAAGATTTACAGAGTTATTATGGCTACACCTTC
cdr3_aa: CASSQDLQSYYGYTF
j_call: TRBJ1-2
clone_size: -
v_call: TRBV14
d_call: -

cdr3_nt: TGCGCCAGCAGGGGGGGTGAGGATTGGCCCACTGAAGCTTTCTTT
cdr3_aa: CASRGGEDWPTEAFF
j_call: TRBJ1-1
clone_size: -
v_call: TRBV4-1
d_call: -

cdr3_nt: TGTGCCTGGAGTAAAGCGGGAGACACAGATACGCAGTATTTT
cdr3_aa: CAWSKAGDTDTQYF
j_call: TRBJ2-3
clone_size: -
v_call: TRBV30
d_call: TRBD2

cdr3_nt: TGTGCCAGCAGCTTTCGGGGGGGCCCGTCCGGGGAGCTGTTTTTT
cdr3_aa: CASSFRGGPSGELFF
j_call: TRBJ2-2
clone_size: -
v_call: TRBV7-2
d_call: TRBD2

cdr3_nt: TGTGCCAGCACTGGCGGGAGGGCCGGAGAGACCCAGTACTTC
cdr3_aa: CASTGGRAGETQYF
j_call: TRBJ2-5
clone_size: -
v_call: TRBV2
d_call: TRBD2

cdr3_nt: TGTGCCAGCAGCTTACCTAGCGGGGGGGACAATGAGCAGTTCTTC
cdr3_aa: CASSLPSGGDNEQFF
j_call: TRBJ2-1
clone_size: -
v_call: TRBV7-6
d_call: TRBD2

cdr3_nt: TGTGCCAGCAGTACGACTGAGAGCTCCTACGAGCAGTACTTC
cdr3_aa: CASSTTESSYEQYF
j_call: TRBJ2-7
clone_size: -
v_call: TRBV6-6
d_call: -

cdr3_nt: TGTGCCAGCAGTGAAGTACGGGCAGGGGGGTACGAGCAGTACTTC
cdr3_aa: CASSEVRAGGYEQYF
j_call: TRBJ2-7
clone_size: -
v_call: TRBV2
d_call: -

cdr3_nt: TGTGCCAGCAGTCTCAACCCGGGTCTTAATTCACCCCTCCACTTT
cdr3_aa: CASSLNPGLNSPLHF
j_call: TRBJ1-6
clone_size: -
v_call: TRBV6-5
d_call: -

cdr3_nt: TGTGCCAGCTCCCCCGGGACTAGCGGGAGACTTGAGCAGTTCTTC
cdr3_aa: CASSPGTSGRLEQFF
j_call: TRBJ2-1
clone_size: -
v_call: TRBV18
d_call: TRBD2

cdr3_nt: TGTGCCAGCGGGGCAGGTGGAAACACCATATATTTT
cdr3_aa: CASGAGGNTIYF
j_call: TRBJ1-3
clone_size: once
v_call: TRBV6-5
d_call: -

cdr3_nt: TGTGCCAGCCTGAAGACAGGTGACCGGGTCCGTCATGGCTACACCTTC
cdr3_aa: CASLKTGDRVRHGYTF
j_call: TRBJ1-2
clone_size: -
v_call: TRBV5-4
d_call: -

cdr3_nt: TGTGCCAGTAGTGCACGGGCAGGGGGCCAACCTGGGGCCAACGTCCTGACTTTC
cdr3_aa: CASSARAGGQPGANVLTF
j_call: TRBJ2-6
clone_size: -
v_call: TRBV19
d_call: TRBD1

cdr3_nt: TGTGCCAGCAGCGAATGCGGGGGGTATAATTCACCCCTCCACTTT
cdr3_aa: CASSECGGYNSPLHF
j_call: TRBJ1-6
clone_size: -
v_call: TRBV5-8
d_call: -

cdr3_nt: TGCGCCAGCAGCCAAGATCTGGCAGGGGCTGGGGAGCTGTTTTTT
cdr3_aa: CASSQDLAGAGELFF
j_call: TRBJ2-2
clone_size: -
v_call: TRBV4-3
d_call: -

cdr3_nt: TGTGCCAGCAGCTTAGTGGAGTACGAGCAGTACTTC
cdr3_aa: CASSLVEYEQYF
j_call: TRBJ2-7
clone_size: few
v_call: TRBV7-8
d_call: -

cdr3_nt: TGTGCCAGCAGCACCGGGACTAGCGGCTACGAGCAGTACTTC
cdr3_aa: CASSTGTSGYEQYF
j_call: TRBJ2-7
clone_size: -
v_call: TRBV7-9
d_call: TRBD2

cdr3_nt: TGTGCCAGCAGCCAGTCGGCCGCGAAGGGGGAGACCCAGTACTTC
cdr3_aa: CASSQSAAKGETQYF
j_call: TRBJ2-5
clone_size: -
v_call: TRBV11-3
d_call: -

cdr3_nt: TGTGCCAGCAGCCAACTAGCGGGAGCCTACGAGCAGTACTTC
cdr3_aa: CASSQLAGAYEQYF
j_call: TRBJ2-7
clone_size: -
v_call: TRBV14
d_call: TRBD2

cdr3_nt: TGTGCCAGCACGTCGTTGGCTAGCGGGAGCTATGAGCAGTACTTC
cdr3_aa: CASTSLASGSYEQYF
j_call: TRBJ2-7
clone_size: once
v_call: TRBV27
d_call: TRBD2

cdr3_nt: TGTGCCAGCAGCTTAGACAGGACTCTGGGTGGCTACACCTTC
cdr3_aa: CASSLDRTLGGYTF
j_call: TRBJ1-2
clone_size: -
v_call: TRBV11-2
d_call: -

cdr3_nt: TGTGCCAGCAGTATTATGGAGCTAAATTCACCCCTCCACTTT
cdr3_aa: CASSIMELNSPLHF
j_call: TRBJ1-6
clone_size: -
v_call: TRBV28
d_call: -

cdr3_nt: TGTGCCAGCAGCTTATCAGTTGCGGGGGTCCGCCTGGATACGCAGTATTTT
cdr3_aa: CASSLSVAGVRLDTQYF
j_call: TRBJ2-3
clone_size: -
v_call: TRBV7-2
d_call: TRBD2

cdr3_nt: TGTGCCACCAGCAGAGATGGGACAGGGAGCGATGGCTACACCTTC
cdr3_aa: CATSRDGTGSDGYTF
j_call: TRBJ1-2
clone_size: -
v_call: TRBV15
d_call: TRBD1

cdr3_nt: TGCGCCAGCAGTGGGCCCAGCCTCTACGAGCAGTACTTC
cdr3_aa: CASSGPSLYEQYF
j_call: TRBJ2-7
clone_size: once
v_call: TRBV4-1
d_call: -

cdr3_nt: TGCGCCAGCAGCTTGGGTCTCGGGACAGGGGGCCAAGAGACCCAGTACTTC
cdr3_aa: CASSLGLGTGGQETQYF
j_call: TRBJ2-5
clone_size: -
v_call: TRBV5-1
d_call: TRBD1

cdr3_nt: TGTGCCAGCAGCCAAAGTAGCTCCTATAATTCACCCCTCCACTTT
cdr3_aa: CASSQSSSYNSPLHF
j_call: TRBJ1-6
clone_size: once
v_call: TRBV3-1/TRBV3-2
d_call: -

cdr3_nt: TGTGCCAGCAGTTTATCGGAGGGGCAGGATAATGAAAAACTGTTTTTT
cdr3_aa: CASSLSEGQDNEKLFF
j_call: TRBJ1-4
clone_size: -
v_call: TRBV28
d_call: -

cdr3_nt: TGTGCCAGCAGTGACGAACATCTGATAGCCAAAAACATTCAGTACTTC
cdr3_aa: CASSDEHLIAKNIQYF
j_call: TRBJ2-4
clone_size: once
v_call: TRBV6-1
d_call: -

cdr3_nt: TGCGCCAGCAGCATAGGGGAGGCCCAGTACTTC
cdr3_aa: CASSIGEAQYF
j_call: TRBJ2-5
clone_size: -
v_call: TRBV5-1
d_call: -

cdr3_nt: TGTGCCAGCAGCCAAGCGGGAAACTCCTACGAGCAGTACTTC
cdr3_aa: CASSQAGNSYEQYF
j_call: TRBJ2-7
clone_size: once
v_call: TRBV5-4
d_call: TRBD2

cdr3_nt: TGTGCCAGCAACCAAGCGGGACCAAACTACGAGCAGTACTTC
cdr3_aa: CASNQAGPNYEQYF
j_call: TRBJ2-7
clone_size: -
v_call: TRBV7-2
d_call: TRBD2